Listed here are 5 T cell receptor beta chains from one sample, sequenced in a study of early T cells in non-severe SARS-CoV-2 infection. TCRdb re-analysed the 5' RACE reads in MiXCR, keeping a single row per CDR3 protein. This table has more than 35,000 distinct CDR3 sequences, 5% to 6.5% appearing once. Input material: whole blood. These receptors were collected from an adult who was a healthcare worker with PCR-confirmed SARS-CoV-2 infection or an uninfected control (not recorded which).

This clonotype was detected ten times or more. V and J are TRBV5-1 and TRBJ1-2; possibly TRBD1 for D (5 bases). This CDR3 is 15 amino acids long. Trimming removed 0 bases from V and 4 bases from J, with 13 bases in between. CDR1 is SGHRS and CDR2 is YFSETQ in the germline V gene. The CDR3 bases are TGCGCCAGCAGCTTGGGGCAGGGCCCTGGCTATGGCTACACCTTC. Its protein is CASSLGQGPGYGYTF.

The sample holds many counts of this clonotype. CDR3 nucleotide sequence: TGCGCCAGCAGGATTCTAGCGGGAGGGATCACAGATACGCAGTATTTT. Its protein product is CASRILAGGITDTQYF. The chain joins TRBV5-1 to TRBJ2-3; 12 positions match TRBD2. The germline CDR1 and CDR2 sequences are SGHRS and YFSETQ. The CDR3 is made up of 16 amino acids. J was trimmed by 2 bases and V by 5 bases; bases with no gene match: 6.

This clonotype was counted many times. V usage is TRBV19 and J usage is TRBJ1-5, with D possibly being TRBD1 (5 bases). Trimming shortened V by 4 bases and J by 7 bases, and 14 bases separated the two germline ends. This CDR3 spans 14 amino acids. Germline V gene data show CDR1 as LNHDA and CDR2 as SQIVND (reference sequence). The CDR3 reads CASSTQGTGQPQHF. The CDR3 DNA follows: TGTGCCAGTAGTACCCAGGGAACGGGGCAGCCCCAGCATTTT.

This clonotype was seen repeatedly, ten times or more. This chain joins TRBV5-1 and TRBJ2-1, with 7 bases aligning to TRBD2. The CDR3 runs to 15 residues. Germline CDR1 reads SGHRS; CDR2 reads YFSETQ. With V trimmed by 4 bases and J by 0 bases, 4 bases remained unmatched. The chain's CDR3 is CASSTGGSSYNEQFF. The CDR3 DNA is TGCGCCAGCAGCACCGGCGGGAGCTCCTACAATGAGCAGTTCTTC.

This clonotype was seen many times. The chain combines TRBV25-1 with TRBJ1-6; D is perhaps TRBD1 (6 bases). Trimming stripped 1 base from V and 9 bases from J, with 16 bases between. The CDR3 length is 16 residues. Germline V gene data show CDR1 as MGHDK and CDR2 as SYGVNS. This CDR3 is CASSEFVGQGTSPLHF. DNA of the CDR3: TGTGCCAGCAGTGAATTTGTAGGTCAGGGGACTTCACCCCTCCACTTT. The complete variable domain, with remaining parts taken from reference TRBV25-1 and TRBJ1-6, reads EADIYQTPRYLVIGTGKKITLECSQTMGHDKMYWYQQDPGMELHLIHYSYGVNSTEKGDLSSESTVSRIRTEHFPLTLESARPSHTSQYLCASSEFVGQGTSPLHFGNGTRLTVT.